This T cell receptor beta chain came from a study of blood T cell repertoires in COVID-19. Study at large: Spain, Italy and the United States supplied samples that represented acute and convalescent COVID-19.

In the original workflow: Estimation of nucleated cell counts was performed using reference gene primer amplification. Here immunoSEQ multiplex PCR was the method, and the copy in TCRdb shows in-frame clones only, minus some. That table gives V, J and clone size, and the DNA gave D and trimming. Here the sample spans 100,000 to 150,000 clones, nearly 70% being singletons. Germline loops: CDR1 MNHEY, CDR2 SMNVEV (reference sequence). This CDR3 is 15 amino acids long. V lost 3 bases and J 8 bases, leaving 16 bases between the germline ends. This sequence joins TRBV27 and TRBJ2-2, with a possible D match to TRBD2 (5 bases). The receptor was isolated from a woman in her 70s with acute or convalescent COVID-19. Sequencing was performed on peripheral blood. CDR3 in DNA: TGTGCCAGCAGTTTGGTTCGGGGAATTCAAGGGGAGCTGTTTTTT. As protein: CASSLVRGIQGELFF.